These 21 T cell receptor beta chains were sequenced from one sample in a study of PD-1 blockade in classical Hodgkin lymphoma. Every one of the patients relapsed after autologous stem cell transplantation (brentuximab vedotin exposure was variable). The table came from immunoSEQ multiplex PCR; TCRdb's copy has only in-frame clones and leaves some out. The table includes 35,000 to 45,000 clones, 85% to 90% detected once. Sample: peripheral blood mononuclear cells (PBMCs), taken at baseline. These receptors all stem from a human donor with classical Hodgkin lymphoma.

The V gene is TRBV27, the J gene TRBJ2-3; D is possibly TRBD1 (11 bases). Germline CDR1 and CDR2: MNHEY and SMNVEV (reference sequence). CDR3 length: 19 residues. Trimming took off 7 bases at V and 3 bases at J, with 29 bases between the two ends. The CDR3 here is CASTNPGQGASGRTDTQYF. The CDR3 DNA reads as TGTGCCAGCACGAACCCCGGACAGGGGGCTAGCGGGAGAACAGATACGCAGTATTTT.

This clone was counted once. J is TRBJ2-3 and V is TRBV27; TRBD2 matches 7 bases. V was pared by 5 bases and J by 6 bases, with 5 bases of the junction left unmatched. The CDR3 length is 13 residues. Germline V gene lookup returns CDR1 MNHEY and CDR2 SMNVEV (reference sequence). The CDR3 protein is CASSGRGVDTQYF. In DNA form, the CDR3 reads TGTGCCAGCAGTGGACGGGGGGTCGATACGCAGTATTTT.

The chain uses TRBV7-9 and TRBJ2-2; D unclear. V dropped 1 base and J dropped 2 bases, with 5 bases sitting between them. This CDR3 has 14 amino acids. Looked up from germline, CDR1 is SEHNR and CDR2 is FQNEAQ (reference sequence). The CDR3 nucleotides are TGTGCCAGCAGCTTAGGCAGAAACACCGGGGAGCTGTTTTTT. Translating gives CASSLGRNTGELFF.

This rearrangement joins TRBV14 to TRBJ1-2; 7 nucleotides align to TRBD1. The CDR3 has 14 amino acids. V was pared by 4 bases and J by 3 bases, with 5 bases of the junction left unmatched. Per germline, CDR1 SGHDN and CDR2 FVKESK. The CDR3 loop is CASSPWTGDYGYTF. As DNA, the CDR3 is TGTGCCAGCAGCCCGTGGACAGGCGACTATGGCTACACCTTC.

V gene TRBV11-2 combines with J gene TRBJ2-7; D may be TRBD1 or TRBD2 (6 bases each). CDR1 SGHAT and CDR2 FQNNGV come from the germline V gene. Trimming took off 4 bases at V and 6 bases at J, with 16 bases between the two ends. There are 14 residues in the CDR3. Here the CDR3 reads CASSSTGTWSEQYF. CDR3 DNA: TGTGCCAGCAGCTCAACAGGGACTTGGTCCGAGCAGTACTTC. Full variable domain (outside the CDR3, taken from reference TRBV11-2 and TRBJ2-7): EAGVAQSPRYKIIEKRQSVAFWCNPISGHATLYWYQQILGQGPKLLIQFQNNGVVDDSQLPKDRFSAERLKGVDSTLKIQPAKLEDSAVYLCASSSTGTWSEQYFGPGTRLTVT.

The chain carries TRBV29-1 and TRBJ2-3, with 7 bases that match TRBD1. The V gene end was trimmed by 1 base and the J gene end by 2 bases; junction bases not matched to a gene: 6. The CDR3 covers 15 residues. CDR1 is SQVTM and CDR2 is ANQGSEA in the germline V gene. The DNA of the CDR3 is TGCAGCGTTGAAGGAGGCAAGGGGGCCACAGATACGCAGTATTTT. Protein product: CSVEGGKGATDTQYF.

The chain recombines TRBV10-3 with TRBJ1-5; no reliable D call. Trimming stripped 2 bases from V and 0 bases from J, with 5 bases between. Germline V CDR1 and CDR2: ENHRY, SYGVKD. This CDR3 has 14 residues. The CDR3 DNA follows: TGTGCCATCAGTGAGCGGTATAGCAATCAGCCCCAGCATTTT. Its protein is CAISERYSNQPQHF.

This CDR3 is CASSSDWDGAQYF. The CDR3 DNA sequence: TGTGCCAGCAGCTCGGACTGGGACGGGGCCCAGTACTTC. The V gene is TRBV5-6, the J gene TRBJ2-5, with D possibly being TRBD1 or TRBD2 (5 bases each). Germline V CDR1 and CDR2: SGHDT, YYEEEE. With 3 bases removed from V and 9 bases from J, the gap between germline ends came to 15 bases. The CDR3 is 13 amino acids.

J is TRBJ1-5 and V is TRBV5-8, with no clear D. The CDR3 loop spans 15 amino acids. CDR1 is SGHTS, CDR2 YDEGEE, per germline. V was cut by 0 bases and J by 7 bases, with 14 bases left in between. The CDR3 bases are TGTGCCAGCAGCTTGGCAGGCGGGGAAGGACAGCCCCAGCATTTT. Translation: CASSLAGGEGQPQHF.

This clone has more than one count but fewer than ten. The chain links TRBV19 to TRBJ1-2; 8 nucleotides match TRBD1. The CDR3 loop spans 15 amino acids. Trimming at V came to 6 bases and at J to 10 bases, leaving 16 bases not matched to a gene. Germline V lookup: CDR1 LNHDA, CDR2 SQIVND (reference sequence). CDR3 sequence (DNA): TGTGCCAGTAGAACAACGACAGGGGACGTCCCCCTCTACACCTTC. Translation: CASRTTTGDVPLYTF.

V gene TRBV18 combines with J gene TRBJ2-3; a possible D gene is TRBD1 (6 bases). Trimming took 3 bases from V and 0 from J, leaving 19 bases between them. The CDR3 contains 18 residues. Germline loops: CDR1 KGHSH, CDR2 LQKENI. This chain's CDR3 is CASSPLRPGHGSTDTQYF. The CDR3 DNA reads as TGTGCCAGCTCACCCTTACGCCCGGGACACGGAAGCACAGATACGCAGTATTTT.

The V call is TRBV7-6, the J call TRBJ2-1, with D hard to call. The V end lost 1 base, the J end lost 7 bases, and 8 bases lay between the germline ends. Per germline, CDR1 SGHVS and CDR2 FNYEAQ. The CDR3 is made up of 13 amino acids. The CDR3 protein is CASSLGLENEQFF. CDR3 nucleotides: TGTGCCAGCAGCTTAGGTCTCGAGAATGAGCAGTTCTTC.

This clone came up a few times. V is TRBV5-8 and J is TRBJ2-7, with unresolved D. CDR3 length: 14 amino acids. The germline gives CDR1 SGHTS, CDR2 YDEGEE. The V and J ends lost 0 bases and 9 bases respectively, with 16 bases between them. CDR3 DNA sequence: TGTGCCAGCAGCTTGGAGGCAGGCGGCATTGGGCAGTACTTC. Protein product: CASSLEAGGIGQYF.

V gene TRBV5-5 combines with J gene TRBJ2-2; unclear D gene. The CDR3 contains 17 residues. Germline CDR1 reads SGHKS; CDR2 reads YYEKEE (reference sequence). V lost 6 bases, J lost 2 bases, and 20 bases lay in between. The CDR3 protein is CASNPVPGTYNTGELFF. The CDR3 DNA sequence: TGTGCCAGCAACCCGGTCCCCGGTACCTATAACACCGGGGAGCTGTTTTTT.

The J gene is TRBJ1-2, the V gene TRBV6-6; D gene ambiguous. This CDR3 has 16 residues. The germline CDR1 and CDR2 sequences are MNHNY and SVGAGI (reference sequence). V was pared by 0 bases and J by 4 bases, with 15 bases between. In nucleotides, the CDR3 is TGTGCCAGCAGTTACTCGACGGTGGGTAGTGGCTATGGCTACACCTTC. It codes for CASSYSTVGSGYGYTF.

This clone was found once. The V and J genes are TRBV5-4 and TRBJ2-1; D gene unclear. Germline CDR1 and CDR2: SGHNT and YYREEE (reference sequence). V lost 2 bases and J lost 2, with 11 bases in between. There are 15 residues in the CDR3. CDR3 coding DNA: TGTGCCAGCAGCTTCTGGGCTCCTCCCTACAATGAGCAGTTCTTC. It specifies CASSFWAPPYNEQFF. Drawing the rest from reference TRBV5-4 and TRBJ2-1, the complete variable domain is ETGVTQSPTHLIKTRGQQVTLRCSSQSGHNTVSWYQQALGQGPQFIFQYYREEENGRGNFPPRFSGLQFPNYSSELNVNALELDDSALYLCASSFWAPPYNEQFFGPGTRLTVL.

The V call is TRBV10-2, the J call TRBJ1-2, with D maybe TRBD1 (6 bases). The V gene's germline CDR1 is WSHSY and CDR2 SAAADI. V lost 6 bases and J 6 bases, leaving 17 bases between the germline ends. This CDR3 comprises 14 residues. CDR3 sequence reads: CASRGDRGGNGYTF. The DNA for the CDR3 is TGCGCCAGCAGGGGAGACAGAGGGGGGAATGGCTACACCTTC.

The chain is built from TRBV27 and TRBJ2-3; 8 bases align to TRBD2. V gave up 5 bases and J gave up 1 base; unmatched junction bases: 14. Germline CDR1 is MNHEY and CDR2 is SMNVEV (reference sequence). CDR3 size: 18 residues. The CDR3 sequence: CASSLGRGGSTRTDTQYF. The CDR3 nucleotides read TGTGCCAGCAGTCTAGGTCGGGGGGGCTCCACCCGCACAGATACGCAGTATTTT.

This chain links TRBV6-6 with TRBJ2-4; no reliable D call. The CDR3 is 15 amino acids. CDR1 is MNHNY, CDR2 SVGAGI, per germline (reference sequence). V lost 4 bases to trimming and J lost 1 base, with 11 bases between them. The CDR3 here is CASSSPTRAKNIQYF. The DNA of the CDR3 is TGTGCCAGCAGTTCCCCAACGCGGGCCAAAAACATTCAGTACTTC.

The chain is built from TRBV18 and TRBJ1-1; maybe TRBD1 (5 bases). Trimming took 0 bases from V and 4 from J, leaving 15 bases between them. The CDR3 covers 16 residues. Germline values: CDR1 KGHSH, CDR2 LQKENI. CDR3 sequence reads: CASSPPSLGGGTEAFF. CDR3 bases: TGTGCCAGCTCACCACCTTCGCTCGGTGGGGGCACTGAAGCTTTCTTT.

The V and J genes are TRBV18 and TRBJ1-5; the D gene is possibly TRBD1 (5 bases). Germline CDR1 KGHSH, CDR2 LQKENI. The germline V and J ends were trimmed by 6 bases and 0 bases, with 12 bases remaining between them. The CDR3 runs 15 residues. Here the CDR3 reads CASSLGTDSNQPQHF. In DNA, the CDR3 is TGTGCCAGCTCGCTTGGGACGGATAGCAATCAGCCCCAGCATTTT.